This T cell receptor beta chain was recorded in a study of OX40 agonist ivuxolimab in advanced cancers. The CDR3 is made up of 14 amino acids. After removal of 4 bases from V and 10 bases from J, the junction contained 7 bases not matched to a gene. Germline CDR1 reads MNHNS; CDR2 reads SASEGT. Libraries were prepared by immunoSEQ multiplex PCR; TCRdb keeps only in-frame clonotypes and omits some of them. Of some 70,000 clones listed, around 89% are singletons. The J gene is TRBJ2-1, the V gene TRBV6-1, with 10 bases matching TRBD2. The material sequenced was CD4+ or CD8+ T cells sorted from blood, taken in a trial of the OX40 agonist ivuxolimab. The receptor's source is an adult with an advanced solid tumor such as melanoma, head and neck, liver or kidney cancer. The CDR3 DNA is TGTGCCAGCAGTGGGCGGACTAGCGGTGTGGAGCAGTTCTTC. As protein: CASSGRTSGVEQFF.